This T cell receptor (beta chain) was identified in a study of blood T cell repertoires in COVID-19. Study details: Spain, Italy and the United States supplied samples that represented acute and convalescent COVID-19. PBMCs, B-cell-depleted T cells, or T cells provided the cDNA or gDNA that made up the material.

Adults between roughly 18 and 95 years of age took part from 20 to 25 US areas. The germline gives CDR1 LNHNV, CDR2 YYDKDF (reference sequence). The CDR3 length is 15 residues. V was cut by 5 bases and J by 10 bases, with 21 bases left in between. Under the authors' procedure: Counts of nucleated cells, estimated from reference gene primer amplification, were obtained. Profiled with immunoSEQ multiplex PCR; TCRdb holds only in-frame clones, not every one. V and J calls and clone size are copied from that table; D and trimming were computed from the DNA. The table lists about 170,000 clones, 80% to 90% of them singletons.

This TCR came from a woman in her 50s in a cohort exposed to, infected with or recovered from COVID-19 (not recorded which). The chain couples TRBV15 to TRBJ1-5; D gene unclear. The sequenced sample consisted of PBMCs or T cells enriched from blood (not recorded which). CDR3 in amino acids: CATSGPRGGGSPQHF. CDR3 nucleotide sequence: TGTGCCACCAGCGGACCCCGGGGTGGAGGAAGTCCCCAGCATTTT.